The rows below give T cell receptor beta chains drawn from one sample of a study of blood T cell repertoires in COVID-19. Sequencing used immunoSEQ multiplex PCR; TCRdb keeps in-frame clones, though not all of them. The table records under 400,000 clones, 86% of them present only once. Sequencing used PBMCs or T cells enriched from blood (not recorded which). These TCRs come from a woman between 35 and 50 years old with acute COVID-19. The CDR3 runs from the conserved cysteine through the conserved F or W. The D gene is left open where the match is weak. The listing skips clone size in some rows; elsewhere it reads once, few, many or a size class.

j_call clone_size d_call v_call cdr3_nt cdr3_aa
TRBJ1-2 . TRBD1 TRBV4-2 TGTGCCAGCAGCTTACTGGACAGGGACGACTATGGCTACACCTTC CASSLLDRDDYGYTF
TRBJ2-3 . . TRBV9 TGTGCCAGCAGCTGGGGGACTAGCACAGATACGCAGTATTTT CASSWGTSTDTQYF
TRBJ1-1 once TRBD1 TRBV4-1 TGCGCCAGCAGCCAAGTTGGGGGGACAGGGGACCCCCTTGAAGCTTTCTTT CASSQVGGTGDPLEAFF
TRBJ2-7 . . TRBV5-1 TGCGCCAGCAGCTTGCCCACACAGGGTTCAATCTACGAGCAGTACTTC CASSLPTQGSIYEQYF
TRBJ2-7 once TRBD2 TRBV7-9 TGTGCCAGCAGCTTAGCGGGAGCGGGAGTTTGGGAGCAGTACTTC CASSLAGAGVWEQYF
TRBJ2-7 . TRBD1 TRBV4-3 TGCGCCAGCAGCCTAAGGACAGGGGGTATCGAGCAGTACTTC CASSLRTGGIEQYF
TRBJ1-1 . TRBD1 TRBV6-5 TGTGCCAGCAGGGGGGACAGGGGGACTGAAGCTTTCTTT CASRGDRGTEAFF
TRBJ1-6 . TRBD1 TRBV28 TGTGCCAGCAAACGGACAGGGGGCCTTAATTCACCCCTCCACTTT CASKRTGGLNSPLHF
TRBJ2-3 . . TRBV15 TGTGCCACCAGCCGACGACAGGCTAGCACAGATACGCAGTATTTT CATSRRQASTDTQYF
TRBJ2-3 . . TRBV19 TGTGCCAGTAGCGGAATGGAAAGACTCGGTTCTAGTTTT CASSGMERLGSSF
TRBJ1-1 . TRBD1 TRBV12-5 TGTGCTAGTGGCCTTGGAGACAGGGGAGCTGAAGCTTTCTTT CASGLGDRGAEAFF
TRBJ1-1 . TRBD1 TRBV27 TGTGCCAGCAGTAGGGGACAGGGGAACACTGAAGCTTTCTTT CASSRGQGNTEAFF
TRBJ1-5 . TRBD1 TRBV2 TGTGCCAGCAGTCCCAGGGGGAATAGCAATCAGCCCCAGCATTTT CASSPRGNSNQPQHF
TRBJ1-5 . TRBD1 TRBV18 TGTGCCAGCTCACCACAGGGGGCGAGGGATCAGCCCCAGCATTTT CASSPQGARDQPQHF
TRBJ1-2 few TRBD1 TRBV9 TGTGCCAGCAGCGTCCGACCAGGGACAGACTATGGCTACACCTTC CASSVRPGTDYGYTF
TRBJ1-6 once TRBD1 TRBV6-5 TGTGCCAGCAGTTACGGGACAGGGGGTGGTTCACCCCTCCACTTT CASSYGTGGGSPLHF
TRBJ2-7 . TRBD1 TRBV7-2 TGTGCCAGCAGCGTCCGACAGGGCTACGAGCAGTACTTC CASSVRQGYEQYF
TRBJ2-7 . . TRBV19 TGTGCCAGTAGTATGACGGTCGGACACTCCTCCTACGAGCAGTACTTC CASSMTVGHSSYEQYF
TRBJ2-1 . TRBD1 TRBV11-2 TGTGCCAGCAGCTTAAGTCAGGGGGCCTCCTACAATGAGCAGTTCTTC CASSLSQGASYNEQFF
TRBJ2-7 . TRBD2 TRBV4-2 TGTGCCAGCAGCCAAGGGGCCGCTGGGAGGGGATCCCACGAGCAGTACTTC CASSQGAAGRGSHEQYF
TRBJ1-2 . . TRBV7-2 TGTGCCAGCAGCCGCGCCTTCCGATCAGGGGAAGATGGCTACACCTTC CASSRAFRSGEDGYTF
TRBJ2-7 . . TRBV5-1 TGCGCCAGCAGCTTTGAAGGGGCAGGGACCTACGAGCAGTACTTC CASSFEGAGTYEQYF
TRBJ1-3 . . TRBV6-6 TGTGCCAGCAGTCCAACAGGGACCTCTGGAAACACCATATATTTT CASSPTGTSGNTIYF
TRBJ2-5 . TRBD2 TRBV20-1 TGCAGTGCTAGTAGGTACGACGGGAGGTCCCAAGAGACCCAGTACTTC CSASRYDGRSQETQYF
TRBJ1-4 . TRBD1 TRBV6-6 TGTGCCAGCAGTCATTCGACAGGGGCCTTAACTAATGAAAAACTGTTTTTT CASSHSTGALTNEKLFF
TRBJ1-3 . TRBD1 TRBV5-4 TGTGCCAGCAGCCCGGACAGGGTAGCTGGAAACACCATATATTTT CASSPDRVAGNTIYF
TRBJ2-7 . . TRBV19 TGTGCCAGTAGTCGGGGAGCGCTTACCTACGAGCAGTACTTC CASSRGALTYEQYF
TRBJ2-5 . . TRBV18 TGTGCCAGCTCACCAGGGGAGGGGGAAGAGACCCAGTACTTC CASSPGEGEETQYF
TRBJ2-5 . TRBD2 TRBV7-2 TGTGCCAGCAGCTCAACCGGGGCGGGGGGGGAGACCCAGTACTTC CASSSTGAGGETQYF
TRBJ1-2 once . TRBV5-4 TGTGCCAGCAGCTTTCAGGAGGAAGGTGGCTACACCTTC CASSFQEEGGYTF
TRBJ1-6 . . TRBV12-3/TRBV12-4 TGTGCCAGCAGTTTTAGCAGGGCTACACCCCTCCACTTT CASSFSRATPLHF
TRBJ2-7 . TRBD1 TRBV7-9 TGTGCCAGCAGCCCTGGAAGATTGGGACAGGGGGCGACCCATTACGAGCAGTACTTC CASSPGRLGQGATHYEQYF
TRBJ1-6 . TRBD1 TRBV15 TGTGCCACCAGCGTCCGGGACAGGGACAATTCACCCCTCCACTTT CATSVRDRDNSPLHF